This TCR beta chain was documented in a study of cytomegalovirus exposure and HLA in healthy donors. The study ran its PCR with 60 Vbeta and 13 Jbeta primers. Method: immunoSEQ multiplex PCR; TCRdb's copy keeps in-frame clones and lacks some. The repertoire holds about 98,000 clones, with approximately 83% as singletons. The CDR3 spans 14 residues. The germline V and J ends were trimmed by 2 bases and 8 bases, with 12 bases remaining between them. Germline V gene data show CDR1 as MNHNY and CDR2 as SVGAGI (reference sequence). This clone has only a few counts. This clonotype was obtained from a female donor in good health and CMV-seropositive. This sequence joins TRBV6-6 and TRBJ1-4; D possibly corresponds to TRBD1 (5 bases). Sequencing was performed on PBMCs. In nucleotides, the CDR3 is TGTGCCAGCAGTTACGGGGGGGGTCCAGAAAAACTGTTTTTT. This encodes CASSYGGGPEKLFF.